Listed below are T cell receptor beta chains from one sample, sequenced in a study of shared clonotypes between healthy human individuals. The table came from immunoSEQ multiplex PCR; TCRdb's copy has only in-frame clones and leaves some out. The table lists about 980,000 clones, less than 85% of them singletons. The sequenced material came from memory CD4+ T cells sorted from blood. These receptors were collected from a man aged 18 to 35 in good health. The CDR3 runs from the conserved cysteine through the conserved F or W. D genes are given only for firm matches. A row's size may be missing; if present it is once, few, many or a size class.

J gene: TRBJ2-5
D gene: NA
V gene: TRBV5-1
clone size: few
CDR3 protein: CASSLGQVQETQYF
CDR3 DNA: TGCGCCAGCAGCTTGGGACAGGTCCAAGAGACCCAGTACTTC

J gene: TRBJ1-1
D gene: NA
V gene: TRBV2
clone size: once
CDR3 protein: CASSDGYPNTEAFF
CDR3 DNA: TGTGCCAGCAGTGACGGGTACCCGAACACTGAAGCTTTCTTT

J gene: TRBJ2-3
D gene: TRBD1
V gene: TRBV5-1
clone size: NA
CDR3 protein: CASSFRGGASTDTQYF
CDR3 DNA: TGCGCCAGCAGCTTTAGAGGGGGCGCGAGCACAGATACGCAGTATTTT

J gene: TRBJ2-2
D gene: NA
V gene: TRBV4-1
clone size: once
CDR3 protein: CASSQVRHDTGELFF
CDR3 DNA: TGCGCCAGCAGCCAAGTAAGACACGACACCGGGGAGCTGTTTTTT

J gene: TRBJ2-1
D gene: NA
V gene: TRBV10-3
clone size: NA
CDR3 protein: CAISEGYNEQFF
CDR3 DNA: TGTGCCATCAGTGAGGGATACAATGAGCAGTTCTTC

J gene: TRBJ2-1
D gene: NA
V gene: TRBV7-2
clone size: NA
CDR3 protein: CASSLAQANSYNEQFF
CDR3 DNA: TGTGCCAGCAGCTTAGCGCAGGCCAACTCCTACAATGAGCAGTTCTTC

J gene: TRBJ2-1
D gene: TRBD1
V gene: TRBV5-1
clone size: few
CDR3 protein: CASSQGDRQGNEQFF
CDR3 DNA: TGCGCCAGCAGCCAAGGGGACCGACAGGGAAATGAGCAGTTCTTC

J gene: TRBJ2-3
D gene: TRBD2
V gene: TRBV5-1
clone size: NA
CDR3 protein: CASRERGGTSTDTQYF
CDR3 DNA: TGCGCCAGCAGAGAGCGGGGGGGAACTAGCACAGATACGCAGTATTTT

J gene: TRBJ2-5
D gene: NA
V gene: TRBV18
clone size: NA
CDR3 protein: CASSQGTAWTQYF
CDR3 DNA: TGTGCCAGCTCACAAGGGACTGCGTGGACCCAGTACTTC

J gene: TRBJ1-2
D gene: TRBD1
V gene: TRBV7-2
clone size: NA
CDR3 protein: CASSSPGQGNYGYTF
CDR3 DNA: TGTGCCAGCAGCTCCCCGGGACAGGGGAACTATGGCTACACCTTC

J gene: TRBJ1-1
D gene: NA
V gene: TRBV2
clone size: few
CDR3 protein: CASSLRSGFAEAFF
CDR3 DNA: TGTGCCAGCAGTTTAAGATCAGGGTTCGCTGAAGCTTTCTTT

J gene: TRBJ2-5
D gene: NA
V gene: TRBV9
clone size: NA
CDR3 protein: CASSVDAGSQTQYF
CDR3 DNA: TGTGCCAGCAGCGTAGACGCGGGGAGCCAGACCCAGTACTTC

J gene: TRBJ2-1
D gene: NA
V gene: TRBV11-2
clone size: once
CDR3 protein: CASSLGGGDEQFF
CDR3 DNA: TGTGCCAGCAGCTTAGGTGGCGGCGATGAGCAGTTCTTC

J gene: TRBJ2-5
D gene: NA
V gene: TRBV28
clone size: NA
CDR3 protein: CASSFQYQETQYF
CDR3 DNA: TGTGCCAGCAGTTTTCAGTACCAAGAGACCCAGTACTTC

J gene: TRBJ2-7
D gene: NA
V gene: TRBV2
clone size: few
CDR3 protein: CASVREPTGEQYF
CDR3 DNA: TGTGCCAGCGTCCGAGAGCCTACCGGGGAGCAGTACTTC

J gene: TRBJ1-6
D gene: TRBD1
V gene: TRBV30
clone size: NA
CDR3 protein: CAWRGSGQGSSPLHF
CDR3 DNA: TGTGCCTGGAGGGGGTCAGGACAGGGGAGTTCACCCCTCCACTTT

J gene: TRBJ1-1
D gene: NA
V gene: TRBV6-6
clone size: few
CDR3 protein: CASSTLPEAFF
CDR3 DNA: TGTGCCAGCAGTACCCTCCCTGAAGCTTTCTTT

J gene: TRBJ1-4
D gene: NA
V gene: TRBV2
clone size: NA
CDR3 protein: CASSEVQINEKLFF
CDR3 DNA: TGTGCCAGCAGTGAAGTTCAGATTAATGAAAAACTGTTTTTT

J gene: TRBJ1-2
D gene: TRBD1
V gene: TRBV7-2
clone size: NA
CDR3 protein: CASSEQGNLYGYTF
CDR3 DNA: TGTGCCAGCAGCGAACAGGGGAATCTCTATGGCTACACCTTC

J gene: TRBJ2-7
D gene: TRBD2
V gene: TRBV7-8
clone size: NA
CDR3 protein: CASSFRTSSYEQYF
CDR3 DNA: TGTGCCAGCAGTTTCCGGACTAGCTCCTACGAGCAGTACTTC

J gene: TRBJ1-6
D gene: NA
V gene: TRBV19
clone size: few
CDR3 protein: CASSPGRGGQTLHF
CDR3 DNA: TGTGCCAGTAGTCCAGGGAGAGGGGGTCAGACCCTCCACTTT

J gene: TRBJ2-7
D gene: NA
V gene: TRBV27
clone size: few
CDR3 protein: CASSLFSATNYEQYF
CDR3 DNA: TGTGCCAGCAGTTTATTCAGCGCGACAAACTACGAGCAGTACTTC

J gene: TRBJ2-1
D gene: NA
V gene: TRBV20-1
clone size: NA
CDR3 protein: CSATDNEQFF
CDR3 DNA: TGCAGTGCGACGGACAATGAGCAGTTCTTC

J gene: TRBJ2-1
D gene: TRBD2
V gene: TRBV10-2
clone size: NA
CDR3 protein: CASRDTGTSGGSIEQFF
CDR3 DNA: TGCGCCAGCAGAGATACCGGGACTAGCGGGGGAAGTATTGAGCAGTTCTTC

J gene: TRBJ2-2
D gene: NA
V gene: TRBV19
clone size: NA
CDR3 protein: CASRTYGATGELFF
CDR3 DNA: TGTGCCAGTAGGACATACGGGGCCACCGGGGAGCTGTTTTTT

J gene: TRBJ2-3
D gene: TRBD1
V gene: TRBV12-5
clone size: NA
CDR3 protein: CASAPTGLRTQYF
CDR3 DNA: TGTGCTAGTGCCCCGACAGGGCTCCGGACGCAGTATTTT

J gene: TRBJ2-2
D gene: TRBD2
V gene: TRBV10-3
clone size: NA
CDR3 protein: CATRLGAGGGELFF
CDR3 DNA: TGTGCCACCCGCCTAGGAGCGGGAGGCGGGGAGCTGTTTTTT

J gene: TRBJ2-1
D gene: NA
V gene: TRBV30
clone size: NA
CDR3 protein: CAWSRLTWAHEQFF
CDR3 DNA: TGTGCCTGGAGTCGGCTGACGTGGGCCCATGAGCAGTTCTTC

J gene: TRBJ2-1
D gene: NA
V gene: TRBV7-2
clone size: NA
CDR3 protein: CASTAMRDSNEQFF
CDR3 DNA: TGTGCCAGCACCGCGATGAGGGACTCGAATGAGCAGTTCTTC

J gene: TRBJ1-4
D gene: TRBD1
V gene: TRBV5-4
clone size: NA
CDR3 protein: CASSPRTGAEKLFF
CDR3 DNA: TGTGCCAGCAGCCCAAGGACAGGGGCCGAAAAACTGTTTTTT

J gene: TRBJ2-4
D gene: NA
V gene: TRBV18
clone size: NA
CDR3 protein: CASSPAGFLAKNIQYF
CDR3 DNA: TGTGCCAGCTCACCAGCCGGATTTCTAGCCAAAAACATTCAGTACTTC

J gene: TRBJ1-3
D gene: NA
V gene: TRBV6-6
clone size: NA
CDR3 protein: CAMGGNSGNTIYF
CDR3 DNA: TGTGCAATGGGGGGCAACTCTGGAAACACCATATATTTT

J gene: TRBJ1-2
D gene: TRBD1
V gene: TRBV29-1
clone size: NA
CDR3 protein: CSVEDLRTGVLNYGYTF
CDR3 DNA: TGCAGCGTTGAAGATCTTCGGACAGGGGTTCTAAACTATGGCTACACCTTC

J gene: TRBJ2-3
D gene: TRBD2
V gene: TRBV5-1
clone size: NA
CDR3 protein: CASSLELAGSGADTQYF
CDR3 DNA: TGCGCCAGCAGCTTGGAACTAGCGGGGAGCGGGGCAGATACGCAGTATTTT

J gene: TRBJ1-2
D gene: NA
V gene: TRBV6-5
clone size: many
CDR3 protein: CASSYEQFYGYTF
CDR3 DNA: TGTGCCAGCAGTTACGAACAGTTCTATGGCTACACCTTC

J gene: TRBJ2-1
D gene: TRBD2
V gene: TRBV5-1
clone size: NA
CDR3 protein: CASTPGGRASYNEQFF
CDR3 DNA: TGCGCCAGCACCCCGGGGGGGCGGGCCTCCTACAATGAGCAGTTCTTC

J gene: TRBJ1-1
D gene: NA
V gene: TRBV29-1
clone size: once
CDR3 protein: CSVDEGMGLNTEAFF
CDR3 DNA: TGCAGCGTTGATGAGGGGATGGGGCTGAACACTGAAGCTTTCTTT

J gene: TRBJ1-1
D gene: TRBD1
V gene: TRBV28
clone size: few
CDR3 protein: CASSTGQGPTEAFF
CDR3 DNA: TGTGCCAGCAGTACCGGACAGGGCCCCACTGAAGCTTTCTTT

J gene: TRBJ1-1
D gene: NA
V gene: TRBV20-1
clone size: NA
CDR3 protein: CSARAMTEAFF
CDR3 DNA: TGCAGTGCTAGAGCCATGACTGAAGCTTTCTTT

J gene: TRBJ2-3
D gene: NA
V gene: TRBV2
clone size: NA
CDR3 protein: CASSESDLQYF
CDR3 DNA: TGTGCCAGCAGTGAATCGGACTTGCAGTATTTT

J gene: TRBJ1-4
D gene: NA
V gene: TRBV19
clone size: NA
CDR3 protein: CASSILGYEKLFF
CDR3 DNA: TGTGCCAGTAGTATCCTCGGGTATGAAAAACTGTTTTTT

J gene: TRBJ2-7
D gene: TRBD2
V gene: TRBV30
clone size: NA
CDR3 protein: CAWSPGGREEQYF
CDR3 DNA: TGTGCCTGGAGTCCCGGGGGGAGGGAAGAGCAGTACTTC

J gene: TRBJ1-4
D gene: NA
V gene: TRBV14
clone size: NA
CDR3 protein: CASSQERYWGDEKLFF
CDR3 DNA: TGTGCCAGCAGCCAAGAACGGTATTGGGGGGATGAAAAACTGTTTTTT

J gene: TRBJ2-5
D gene: TRBD2
V gene: TRBV28
clone size: NA
CDR3 protein: CASSLWRAGQETQYF
CDR3 DNA: TGTGCCAGCAGTTTATGGAGAGCGGGACAAGAGACCCAGTACTTC

J gene: TRBJ2-6
D gene: NA
V gene: TRBV6-1
clone size: NA
CDR3 protein: CASSDPFRGANVLTF
CDR3 DNA: TGTGCCAGCAGTGACCCCTTCAGGGGGGCCAACGTCCTGACTTTC

J gene: TRBJ1-3
D gene: NA
V gene: TRBV7-2
clone size: NA
CDR3 protein: CASSQSQVSSGNTIYF
CDR3 DNA: TGTGCCAGCAGCCAATCACAGGTTTCCTCTGGAAACACCATATATTTT

J gene: TRBJ2-7
D gene: TRBD2
V gene: TRBV6-5
clone size: NA
CDR3 protein: CASRTGTSGTYEQYF
CDR3 DNA: TGTGCCAGCAGAACCGGGACTAGCGGGACTTACGAGCAGTACTTC

J gene: TRBJ1-5
D gene: NA
V gene: TRBV2
clone size: NA
CDR3 protein: CASSEGQRNQPQHF
CDR3 DNA: TGTGCCAGCAGTGAAGGACAGCGCAATCAGCCCCAGCATTTT

J gene: TRBJ2-2
D gene: NA
V gene: TRBV2
clone size: NA
CDR3 protein: CASRGDWKNTGELFF
CDR3 DNA: TGTGCCAGCAGAGGGGACTGGAAGAACACCGGGGAGCTGTTTTTT